A selection of T cell receptor beta chains follows, all from one sample in a study of shared clonotypes between healthy human individuals. Sequenced by immunoSEQ multiplex PCR; TCRdb stores in-frame clones only, minus some. The table shows about 2 million clones, with around 96% occurring only once. The sequenced material came from naive CD8+ T cells sorted from blood. All receptors come from a young man in good health. The CDR3 runs from the conserved cysteine through the conserved F or W. The order of the fields is J gene, clone size, V gene, D gene, CDR3 protein, CDR3 DNA. D genes are given only for firm matches. The size field is filled for only some rows; it gives once, few, many or a size class.

j_call: TRBJ2-1
clone_size: .
v_call: TRBV9
d_call: .
cdr3_aa: CASSHPREPNEQFF
cdr3_nt: TGTGCCAGCAGCCATCCTCGGGAACCCAATGAGCAGTTCTTC

j_call: TRBJ1-2
clone_size: once
v_call: TRBV7-9
d_call: .
cdr3_aa: CASSLGGGSLVHGYTF
cdr3_nt: TGTGCCAGCAGCTTAGGAGGGGGATCCTTAGTCCATGGCTACACCTTC

j_call: TRBJ1-1
clone_size: .
v_call: TRBV13
d_call: .
cdr3_aa: CASRITGTAEAFF
cdr3_nt: TGTGCCAGCAGAATAACCGGGACTGCTGAAGCTTTCTTT

j_call: TRBJ2-7
clone_size: .
v_call: TRBV19
d_call: .
cdr3_aa: CASSSGLGYEQYF
cdr3_nt: TGTGCCAGTAGTTCGGGGTTGGGCTACGAGCAGTACTTC

j_call: TRBJ1-1
clone_size: .
v_call: TRBV5-1
d_call: .
cdr3_aa: CASSLAQAGPFF
cdr3_nt: TGCGCCAGCAGCTTGGCCCAGGCAGGGCCTTTCTTT

j_call: TRBJ1-1
clone_size: .
v_call: TRBV6-1
d_call: TRBD1
cdr3_aa: CASSGGTTGVNTEAFF
cdr3_nt: TGTGCCAGCAGTGGAGGAACGACAGGGGTGAACACTGAAGCTTTCTTT

j_call: TRBJ2-2
clone_size: .
v_call: TRBV6-1
d_call: .
cdr3_aa: CASKIPGTGELFF
cdr3_nt: TGTGCCAGTAAAATCCCGGGTACCGGGGAGCTGTTTTTT

j_call: TRBJ2-7
clone_size: .
v_call: TRBV4-3
d_call: .
cdr3_aa: CASSQESYLGSSYEQYF
cdr3_nt: TGCGCCAGCAGCCAAGAATCTTATCTGGGGTCCTCCTACGAGCAGTACTTC

j_call: TRBJ1-1
clone_size: .
v_call: TRBV5-6
d_call: .
cdr3_aa: CASRYLTGFTEAFF
cdr3_nt: TGTGCCAGCAGATATTTAACAGGGTTTACTGAAGCTTTCTTT

j_call: TRBJ2-7
clone_size: .
v_call: TRBV5-1
d_call: .
cdr3_aa: CASSFAPLYEQYF
cdr3_nt: TGCGCCAGCAGCTTTGCACCCCTCTACGAGCAGTACTTC

j_call: TRBJ1-2
clone_size: .
v_call: TRBV29-1
d_call: .
cdr3_aa: CSVVFQGLHGYTF
cdr3_nt: TGCAGCGTTGTTTTCCAGGGGCTCCATGGCTACACCTTC

j_call: TRBJ1-1
clone_size: .
v_call: TRBV30
d_call: .
cdr3_aa: CAWSTGIWNTEAFF
cdr3_nt: TGTGCCTGGAGTACGGGGATATGGAACACTGAAGCTTTCTTT

j_call: TRBJ1-5
clone_size: .
v_call: TRBV27
d_call: .
cdr3_aa: CASRTQGSNQPQHF
cdr3_nt: TGTGCCAGCAGAACTCAGGGGAGCAATCAGCCCCAGCATTTT

j_call: TRBJ2-7
clone_size: .
v_call: TRBV5-1
d_call: TRBD1
cdr3_aa: CASSLGLRDRGYEQYF
cdr3_nt: TGCGCCAGCAGCCTGGGCCTCCGGGACAGGGGGTACGAGCAGTACTTC

j_call: TRBJ2-3
clone_size: .
v_call: TRBV6-5
d_call: .
cdr3_aa: CASSYSSLPDTQYF
cdr3_nt: TGTGCCAGCAGTTACTCGTCCCTCCCGGATACGCAGTATTTT

j_call: TRBJ1-2
clone_size: .
v_call: TRBV7-8
d_call: .
cdr3_aa: CASSLIEGVSPGYTF
cdr3_nt: TGTGCCAGCAGCTTAATCGAAGGGGTATCGCCCGGCTACACCTTC

j_call: TRBJ1-5
clone_size: .
v_call: TRBV28
d_call: .
cdr3_aa: CASSLAASNQPQHF
cdr3_nt: TGTGCCAGCAGTTTGGCGGCTAGCAATCAGCCCCAGCATTTT

j_call: TRBJ2-2
clone_size: .
v_call: TRBV27
d_call: TRBD2
cdr3_aa: CASRAGTSPGELFF
cdr3_nt: TGTGCCAGCCGCGCAGGGACTAGCCCCGGGGAGCTGTTTTTT

j_call: TRBJ2-1
clone_size: .
v_call: TRBV7-9
d_call: TRBD1
cdr3_aa: CASSLPIGTGNEQFF
cdr3_nt: TGTGCCAGCAGCTTACCCATAGGGACAGGGAATGAGCAGTTCTTC

j_call: TRBJ1-5
clone_size: .
v_call: TRBV7-9
d_call: .
cdr3_aa: CASSARGDEDQPQHF
cdr3_nt: TGTGCCAGCAGCGCGCGCGGGGATGAGGATCAGCCCCAGCATTTT

j_call: TRBJ2-7
clone_size: .
v_call: TRBV28
d_call: .
cdr3_aa: CASSFVWTMSYEQYF
cdr3_nt: TGTGCCAGCAGTTTTGTCTGGACAATGTCTTACGAGCAGTACTTC

j_call: TRBJ2-1
clone_size: .
v_call: TRBV29-1
d_call: .
cdr3_aa: CSVEGGHVNEQFF
cdr3_nt: TGCAGCGTTGAGGGGGGACACGTTAATGAGCAGTTCTTC

j_call: TRBJ2-3
clone_size: .
v_call: TRBV7-9
d_call: TRBD1
cdr3_aa: CASSLFVTGLTDTQYF
cdr3_nt: TGTGCCAGCAGCTTATTCGTGACAGGGTTGACAGATACGCAGTATTTT

j_call: TRBJ1-6
clone_size: few
v_call: TRBV9
d_call: .
cdr3_aa: CASSVEGGNSPLHF
cdr3_nt: TGTGCCAGCAGCGTAGAAGGAGGGAATTCACCCCTCCACTTT

j_call: TRBJ2-3
clone_size: once
v_call: TRBV28
d_call: .
cdr3_aa: CASSADPGLPSTDTQYF
cdr3_nt: TGTGCCAGCAGCGCGGACCCGGGACTCCCTAGTACAGATACGCAGTATTTT

j_call: TRBJ1-2
clone_size: .
v_call: TRBV28
d_call: .
cdr3_aa: CATLGSSGIGYGYTF
cdr3_nt: TGTGCCACCTTGGGGTCATCGGGGATTGGCTATGGCTACACCTTC